The T cell receptor beta chain described here comes from a study of T cell responses to AZD1222 COVID-19 vaccine. General study results and limits: Along spike, vaccine-associated CD4 TCRs were found throughout, with dominance at 160-218 and 743-854.

This clone was seen a single time. Antigen specificity is unknown. The method was immunoSEQ multiplex PCR; TCRdb's version includes in-frame clones alone and lacks a portion of them. The sample has approximately 100,000 clones, 75% to 90% seen once. Germline CDR1 and CDR2: SNHLY and FYNNEI. CDR3 length equals 18 residues. The V end lost 4 bases, the J end lost 0 bases, and 19 bases lay between the germline ends. The chain uses TRBV2 and TRBJ2-4, with D perhaps being TRBD1 or TRBD2 (5 bases each). This TCR was sampled from an adult in good health. The material was peripheral blood, obtained on day 0 of AZD1222 vaccination. CDR3 DNA sequence: TGTGCCAGCAGTGCTAGGGTTATGGGGGACCTAGCCAAAAACATTCAGTACTTC. Translation gives CASSARVMGDLAKNIQYF.